This T cell receptor (beta chain) stems from a study of cytomegalovirus exposure and HLA in healthy donors. The V end lost 2 bases, the J end lost 6 bases, and 3 bases lay between the germline ends. The CDR3 has 11 residues. CDR1 is KGHSH and CDR2 is LQKENI in the germline V gene. Here immunoSEQ multiplex PCR was the method, and the copy in TCRdb shows in-frame clones only, minus some. The sample includes about 120,000 clones, under 90% of them seen just once. This chain connects TRBV18 to TRBJ2-3; D gene uncertain. The receptor was isolated from a woman in her 30s in good health and CMV-seronegative. The sequenced material came from PBMCs. Written as DNA, the CDR3 is TGTGCCAGCTCACCAGAGGATACGCAGTATTTT. Its protein is CASSPEDTQYF.